These 23 T cell receptor beta chains share one sample of origin, sequenced in a study of graft-versus-host responses after intestinal transplantation. Repertoires were generated with immunoSEQ multiplex PCR, while TCRdb's copy carries only in-frame clones and drops some. The data contain approximately 60,000 clones, about 90% of them singletons. The material was PBMCs, obtained 26 days after transplant. Source of these receptors: a human patient who received an intestinal transplant, so some T cells may come from the graft donor.

The V gene is TRBV7-2, the J gene TRBJ2-5; possible D gene TRBD2, 6 bases. The CDR3 loop spans 16 amino acids. V was cut by 4 bases and J by 5 bases, with 20 bases left in between. Germline CDR1 and CDR2: SGHTA and FQGNSA. The CDR3 bases are TGTGCCAGCAGCTCCGCCAGGCTGGCGGGGAAGGAGACCCAGTACTTC. Encoded protein: CASSSARLAGKETQYF.

This chain links TRBV6-5 with TRBJ2-2, with D perhaps TRBD2 (6 bases). The V and J ends lost 7 bases and 4 bases respectively, with 13 bases between them. This CDR3 is 14 amino acids long. Per the germline V gene, CDR1 is MNHEY and CDR2 is SVGAGI. The CDR3 is CASNTGSRTGELFF. As DNA, the CDR3 is TGTGCCAGCAATACCGGGAGTCGCACCGGGGAGCTGTTTTTT.

This chain uses TRBV5-4 with TRBJ2-2; possibly TRBD1 for D (6 bases). Looked up from germline, CDR1 is SGHNT and CDR2 is YYREEE (reference sequence). CDR3 length equals 14 residues. V was cut by 5 bases and J by 6 bases, with 14 bases left in between. The CDR3 DNA is TGTGCCAGCAGAAATTACAGGGATGCCGGGGAGCTGTTTTTT. It yields the protein CASRNYRDAGELFF.

The rearrangement uses TRBV7-9 and TRBJ1-2, with D possibly TRBD1 on 5 matching bases. This CDR3 contains 18 residues. Trimming cost V 4 bases and J 3 bases, with 24 bases left between them. From germline, CDR1 is SEHNR and CDR2 FQNEAQ (reference sequence). This CDR3 reads CASSYDRGLGEGYYGYTF. The CDR3 DNA reads as TGTGCCAGCAGCTACGACCGGGGACTAGGGGAAGGGTACTATGGCTACACCTTC.

The CDR3 spells CAGKGGQYSPLHF. CDR3 bases: TGTGCCGGCAAAGGGGGACAGTACTCACCCCTCCACTTT. The rearrangement uses TRBV6-5 and TRBJ1-6; the match to TRBD1 covers 7 bases. This CDR3 has 13 amino acids. V lost 11 bases, J lost 10 bases, and 11 bases stayed unmatched. Germline V lookup: CDR1 MNHEY, CDR2 SVGAGI.

This sequence joins TRBV6-1 and TRBJ2-3, with D hard to call. V was trimmed by 3 bases and J by 0 bases, leaving 13 bases between them. CDR3 size: 16 residues. CDR1 MNHNS and CDR2 SASEGT come from the germline V gene. The DNA for the CDR3 is TGTGCCAGCAGTGAGTGGGTGGGCACTAGCACAGATACGCAGTATTTT. Translating it yields CASSEWVGTSTDTQYF.

This clone occurred once. The V call is TRBV10-2, the J call TRBJ2-5; a possible D gene is TRBD2 (5 bases). This CDR3 spans 12 amino acids. Germline V gene lookup returns CDR1 WSHSY and CDR2 SAAADI. The V end was cut by 7 bases, the J end by 6 bases, with 12 bases between. The CDR3, as DNA: TGCGCCAGCAAGCAGGACGGGAAGACCCAGTACTTC. As protein: CASKQDGKTQYF.

This clone has just one count. J is TRBJ1-1 and V is TRBV28; D might be TRBD1 (5 bases). The CDR3 consists of 14 residues. V was pared by 4 bases and J by 0 bases, with 9 bases between. CDR1 is MDHEN, CDR2 SYDVKM, per germline. The CDR3 region is CASSSGLMNTEAFF. The CDR3 region has the DNA TGTGCCAGCAGTTCGGGACTCATGAACACTGAAGCTTTCTTT.

The chain is built from TRBV2 and TRBJ2-5, with a weak D call TRBD2 (6 bases). The J call is in doubt because the DNA end fits TRBJ2-7 better. This CDR3 spans 16 amino acids. From germline, CDR1 is SNHLY and CDR2 FYNNEI. The CDR3 reads CASTVGTLLASYEQYF. In DNA form, the CDR3 reads TGTGCCAGCACCGTGGGGACCCTACTAGCCTCCTACGAGCAGTACTTC.

V is TRBV19 and J is TRBJ2-1; 9 nucleotides align to TRBD2. Trimming removed 0 bases from V and 4 bases from J; junction bases left unmatched: 10. This CDR3 is 18 amino acids long. The V gene's germline CDR1 is LNHDA and CDR2 SQIVND (reference sequence). The CDR3: CASSIDWGLAGPYNEQFF. The CDR3 DNA follows: TGTGCCAGTAGTATAGACTGGGGCCTAGCGGGACCGTACAATGAGCAGTTCTTC.

CDR3 amino acids: CSVEGRGSLSPEAFF. The CDR3 DNA follows: TGCAGCGTTGAAGGGAGGGGATCTCTGTCGCCTGAAGCTTTCTTT. The chain couples TRBV29-1 to TRBJ1-1, with D possibly TRBD1 on 5 matching bases. CDR3 length equals 15 residues. The V gene lost 1 base and the J gene lost 6 bases, with 18 bases spanning the gap. CDR1 is SQVTM, CDR2 ANQGSEA, per germline.

The chain is built from TRBV7-9 and TRBJ1-6, with no clear D. Germline values: CDR1 SEHNR, CDR2 FQNEAQ (reference sequence). The CDR3 loop spans 14 amino acids. V lost 7 bases and J 5 bases, leaving 12 bases between the germline ends. CDR3 sequence reads: CASTLGGDNSPLHF. The CDR3, as DNA: TGTGCCAGCACCCTAGGTGGCGATAATTCACCCCTCCACTTT.

The CDR3 nucleotides read TGTGCCAGCGCGGGGAGCTCCTACAATGAGCAGTTCTTC. Protein product: CASAGSSYNEQFF. The chain recombines TRBV7-3 with TRBJ2-1, with TRBD2 as a possible D gene (6 bases). V lost 8 bases and J lost 0, with 8 bases in between. Germline CDR1 SGHTA, CDR2 FQGTGA. The CDR3 has 13 residues.

The V and J genes are TRBV5-1 and TRBJ2-7; tentative D call: TRBD2 (7 bases). Germline values: CDR1 SGHRS, CDR2 YFSETQ. The CDR3 spans 15 residues. The V gene lost 0 bases and the J gene lost 2 bases, with 12 bases spanning the gap. CDR3 region: CASSLGGGLTYEQYV. Here the CDR3 DNA reads TGCGCCAGCAGCTTGGGGGGGGGCCTTACCTACGAGCAGTACGTC.

This clone occurred a few times. The chain has TRBV27 and TRBJ1-3, with a possible D match to TRBD1 (5 bases). This CDR3 is built from 15 residues. Per germline, CDR1 MNHEY and CDR2 SMNVEV (reference sequence). Trimming removed 3 bases from V and 1 base from J, with 10 bases in between. The CDR3 here is CASSFDRSSGNTIYF. CDR3 nucleotides: TGTGCCAGCAGTTTCGACAGATCATCTGGAAACACCATATATTTT.

This sequence joins TRBV7-9 and TRBJ2-2, with D unresolved. The germline V gene encodes CDR1 SEHNR and CDR2 FQNEAQ (reference sequence). This CDR3 has 10 amino acids. Between the trimmed V and J ends, which lost 5 bases and 8 bases, there was a span of 3 bases. The CDR3 bases are TGTGCCAGCAGCATAGGGGAGCTGTTTTTT. This gives the protein CASSIGELFF.

A note on this clone: Compared with germline, one end of the junction differs, possibly owing to a read error. The V and J genes are TRBV7-7 and TRBJ2-7; TRBD1 matches 10 bases. Per the germline V gene, CDR1 is SSHAT and CDR2 is FNYEAQ (reference sequence). The CDR3 is 14 amino acids. CDR3 DNA sequence: TGTGCTAGCAGCTTACTCGACAGGGGGCACGAGCAGTACTTC. Residues: CASSLLDRGHEQYF.

The rearrangement links TRBV28 to TRBJ2-2; 9 bases line up with TRBD1. Germline CDR1 reads MDHEN; CDR2 reads SYDVKM. The CDR3 consists of 16 residues. V was pared by 5 bases and J by 3 bases, with 7 bases of the junction left unmatched. For the CDR3, the DNA is TGTGCCAGCAGTCTCCAACAGGGGGCGGACACCGGGGAGCTGTTTTTT. It translates to CASSLQQGADTGELFF.

The rearrangement links TRBV14 to TRBJ2-5; the D is unclear. This CDR3 contains 15 residues. Trimming took off 6 bases at V and 4 bases at J, with 18 bases between the two ends. Germline CDR1 is SGHDN and CDR2 is FVKESK. The CDR3 coding sequence is TGTGCCAGCAGTCTAGACCGTGCCGAGGTAGAGACCCAGTACTTC. This encodes CASSLDRAEVETQYF.

This clone showed up just once. CDR3 sequence reads: CASSLEGTGRYNEQFF. The DNA for the CDR3 is TGTGCCAGCAGCTTAGAGGGGACAGGGCGGTACAATGAGCAGTTCTTC. The gene calls are TRBV13 and TRBJ2-1; 9 bases fit TRBD1. V shed 1 base and J 4 bases; nucleotides not matched to a gene: 5. The CDR3 length is 16 residues. Germline values: CDR1 PRHDT, CDR2 FYEKMQ (reference sequence).

This chain connects TRBV19 to TRBJ1-1; D is perhaps TRBD1 (5 bases). This CDR3 contains 13 residues. Germline CDR1 is LNHDA and CDR2 is SQIVND (reference sequence). The V and J ends lost 7 bases and 2 bases respectively, with 11 bases between them. CDR3 protein: CASTRVGNTEAFF. In DNA, the CDR3 is TGTGCCAGTACCAGGGTCGGAAACACTGAAGCTTTCTTT.

J is TRBJ2-7 and V is TRBV11-2; 8 bases are a match to TRBD2. The CDR3 covers 13 residues. J lost 6 bases, V lost 4 bases, and 5 bases had no gene match. Germline loops: CDR1 SGHAT, CDR2 FQNNGV. The CDR3 bases are TGTGCCAGCAGCTCAACGCTAGCGGGCGAGCAGTACTTC. It yields the protein CASSSTLAGEQYF.

This chain uses TRBV28 with TRBJ2-2; D perhaps matches TRBD2 (6 bases). Deletions cut 6 bases from V and 4 bases from J, with 15 bases between. CDR1 MDHEN and CDR2 SYDVKM come from the germline V gene. The CDR3 contains 15 residues. CDR3 loop: CASRARGVLTGELFF. The DNA for the CDR3 is TGTGCCAGCAGAGCGCGCGGGGTGCTCACCGGGGAGCTGTTTTTT.